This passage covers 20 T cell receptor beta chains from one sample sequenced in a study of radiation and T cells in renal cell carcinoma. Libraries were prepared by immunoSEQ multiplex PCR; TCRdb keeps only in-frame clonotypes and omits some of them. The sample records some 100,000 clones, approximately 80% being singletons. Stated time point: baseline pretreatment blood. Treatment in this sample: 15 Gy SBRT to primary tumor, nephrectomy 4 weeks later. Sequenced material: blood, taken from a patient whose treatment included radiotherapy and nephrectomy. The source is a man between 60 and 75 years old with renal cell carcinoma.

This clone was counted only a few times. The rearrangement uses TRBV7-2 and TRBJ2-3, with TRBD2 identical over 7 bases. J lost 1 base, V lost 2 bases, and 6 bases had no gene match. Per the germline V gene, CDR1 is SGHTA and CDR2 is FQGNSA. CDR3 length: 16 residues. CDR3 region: CASSLQGAGGTDTQYF. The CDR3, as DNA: TGTGCCAGCAGCTTACAAGGGGCGGGAGGCACAGATACGCAGTATTTT.

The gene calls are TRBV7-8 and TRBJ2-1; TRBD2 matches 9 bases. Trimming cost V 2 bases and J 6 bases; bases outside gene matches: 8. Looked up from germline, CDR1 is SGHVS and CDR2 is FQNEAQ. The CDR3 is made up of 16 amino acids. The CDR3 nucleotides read TGTGCCAGCAGCTTATCTGCGGGAGGGCTGGTCAATGAGCAGTTCTTC. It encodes CASSLSAGGLVNEQFF.

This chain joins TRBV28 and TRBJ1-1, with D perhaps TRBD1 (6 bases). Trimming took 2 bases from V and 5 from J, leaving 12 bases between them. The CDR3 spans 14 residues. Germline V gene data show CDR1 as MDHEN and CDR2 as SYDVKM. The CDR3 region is CASSLNRRGTEAFF. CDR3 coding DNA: TGTGCCAGCAGTTTAAACAGGAGGGGGACTGAAGCTTTCTTT.

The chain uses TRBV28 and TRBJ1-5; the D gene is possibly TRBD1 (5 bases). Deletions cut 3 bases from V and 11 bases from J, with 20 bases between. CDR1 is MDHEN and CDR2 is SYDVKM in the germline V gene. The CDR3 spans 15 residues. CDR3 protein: CASSFWGGNLRSQHF. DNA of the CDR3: TGTGCCAGCAGTTTCTGGGGCGGCAACCTAAGGTCCCAGCATTTT.

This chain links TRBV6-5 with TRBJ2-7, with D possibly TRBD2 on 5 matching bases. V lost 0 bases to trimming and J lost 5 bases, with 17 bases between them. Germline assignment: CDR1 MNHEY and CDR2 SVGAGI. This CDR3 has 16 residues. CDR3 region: CASSYSNVGVVHEQYF. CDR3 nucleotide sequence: TGTGCCAGCAGTTACTCGAATGTGGGAGTGGTCCACGAGCAGTACTTC.

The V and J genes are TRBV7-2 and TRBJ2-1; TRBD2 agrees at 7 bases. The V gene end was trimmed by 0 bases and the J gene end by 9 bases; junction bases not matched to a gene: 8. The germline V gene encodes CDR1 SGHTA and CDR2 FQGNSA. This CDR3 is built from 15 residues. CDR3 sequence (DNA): TGTGCCAGCAGCTTAGCAGGAGTGGCGGGAGTTGAGCAGTTCTTC. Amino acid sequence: CASSLAGVAGVEQFF.

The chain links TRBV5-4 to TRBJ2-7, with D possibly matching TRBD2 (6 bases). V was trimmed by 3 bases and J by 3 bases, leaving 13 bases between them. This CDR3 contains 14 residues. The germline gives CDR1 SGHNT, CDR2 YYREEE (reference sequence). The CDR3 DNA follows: TGTGCCAGCAGCTGGGTTGGGCGGGACTACGAGCAGTACTTC. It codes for CASSWVGRDYEQYF.

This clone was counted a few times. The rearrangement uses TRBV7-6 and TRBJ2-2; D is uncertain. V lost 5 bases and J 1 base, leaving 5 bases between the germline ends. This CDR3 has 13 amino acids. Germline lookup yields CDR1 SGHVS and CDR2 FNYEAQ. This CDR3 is CASSLWNTGELFF. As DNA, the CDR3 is TGTGCCAGCAGCCTATGGAACACCGGGGAGCTGTTTTTT.

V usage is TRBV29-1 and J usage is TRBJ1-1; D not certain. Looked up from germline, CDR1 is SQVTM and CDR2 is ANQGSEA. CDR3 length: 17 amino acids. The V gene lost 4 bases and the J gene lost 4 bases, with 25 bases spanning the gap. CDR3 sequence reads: CSVVFSTASLGGTEAFF. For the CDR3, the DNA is TGCAGCGTTGTGTTTAGTACGGCCTCATTGGGTGGCACTGAAGCTTTCTTT.

The chain's CDR3 is CASSLGRGGNTEAFF. Here the CDR3 DNA reads TGTGCCAGCAGCTTGGGAAGAGGGGGCAACACTGAAGCTTTCTTT. The V and J genes are TRBV5-5 and TRBJ1-1, with 7 bases fitting TRBD1. Looked up from germline, CDR1 is SGHKS and CDR2 is YYEKEE (reference sequence). After removal of 0 bases from V and 2 bases from J, the junction contained 4 bases not matched to a gene. The CDR3 runs to 15 residues.

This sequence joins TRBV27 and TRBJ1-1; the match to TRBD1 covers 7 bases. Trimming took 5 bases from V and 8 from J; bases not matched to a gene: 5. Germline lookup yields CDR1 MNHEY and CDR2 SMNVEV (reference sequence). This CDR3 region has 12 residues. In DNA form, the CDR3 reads TGTGCCAGCAGTAATTCGGGACAGGAAGCTTTCTTT. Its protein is CASSNSGQEAFF.

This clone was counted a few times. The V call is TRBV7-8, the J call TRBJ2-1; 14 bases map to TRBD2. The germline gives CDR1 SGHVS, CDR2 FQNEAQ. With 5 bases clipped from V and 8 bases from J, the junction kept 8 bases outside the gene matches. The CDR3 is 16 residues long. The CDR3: CASSPNRLAGGDEQFF. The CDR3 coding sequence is TGTGCCAGCAGCCCCAATCGACTAGCGGGAGGGGATGAGCAGTTCTTC.

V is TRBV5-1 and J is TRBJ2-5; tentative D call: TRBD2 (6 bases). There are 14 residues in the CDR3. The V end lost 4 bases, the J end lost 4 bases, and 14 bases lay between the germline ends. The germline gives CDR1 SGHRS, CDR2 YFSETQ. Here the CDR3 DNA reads TGCGCCAGCAGCGGGGGGACCGGGCGAGAGACCCAGTACTTC. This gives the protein CASSGGTGRETQYF.

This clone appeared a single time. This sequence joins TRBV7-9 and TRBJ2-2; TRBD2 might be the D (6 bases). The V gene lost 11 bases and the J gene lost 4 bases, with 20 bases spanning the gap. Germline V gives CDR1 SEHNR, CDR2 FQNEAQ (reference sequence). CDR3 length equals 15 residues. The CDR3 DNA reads TGTGCCGCACTATGGAGGGTTGAATCCACCGGGGAGCTGTTTTTT. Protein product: CAALWRVESTGELFF.

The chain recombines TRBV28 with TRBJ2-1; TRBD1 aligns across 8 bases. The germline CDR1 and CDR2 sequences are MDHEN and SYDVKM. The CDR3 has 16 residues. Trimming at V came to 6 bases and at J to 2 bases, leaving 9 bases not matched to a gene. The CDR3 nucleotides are TGTGCCAGCAGAGCACCCGGGACAGGAACCTACAATGAGCAGTTCTTC. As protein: CASRAPGTGTYNEQFF.

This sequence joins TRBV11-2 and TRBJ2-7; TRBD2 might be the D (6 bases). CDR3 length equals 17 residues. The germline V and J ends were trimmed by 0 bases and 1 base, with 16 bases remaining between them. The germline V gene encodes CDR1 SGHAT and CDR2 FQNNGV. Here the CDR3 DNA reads TGTGCCAGCAGCTTAGATGCGTGGGGGGAGTTATCCTACGAGCAGTACTTC. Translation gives CASSLDAWGELSYEQYF.

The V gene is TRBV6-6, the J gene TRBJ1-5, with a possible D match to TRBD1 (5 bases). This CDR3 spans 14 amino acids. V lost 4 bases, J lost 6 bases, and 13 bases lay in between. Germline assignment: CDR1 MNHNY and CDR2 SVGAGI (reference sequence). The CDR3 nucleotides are TGTGCCAGCAGTTCGGGACCGCTCACTCAGCCCCAGCATTTT. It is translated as CASSSGPLTQPQHF.

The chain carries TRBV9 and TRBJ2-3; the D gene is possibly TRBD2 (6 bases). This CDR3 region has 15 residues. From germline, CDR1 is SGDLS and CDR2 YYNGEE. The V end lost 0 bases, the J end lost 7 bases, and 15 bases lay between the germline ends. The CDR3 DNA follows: TGTGCCAGCAGCGTAGAATGGACTACGGGTAATACGCAGTATTTT. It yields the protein CASSVEWTTGNTQYF.

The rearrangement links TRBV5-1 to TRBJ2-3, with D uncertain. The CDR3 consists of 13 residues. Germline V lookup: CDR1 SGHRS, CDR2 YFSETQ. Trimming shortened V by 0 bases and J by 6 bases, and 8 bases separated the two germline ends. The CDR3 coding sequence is TGCGCCAGCAGCTTGGGGTCACGCGATACGCAGTATTTT. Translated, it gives CASSLGSRDTQYF.

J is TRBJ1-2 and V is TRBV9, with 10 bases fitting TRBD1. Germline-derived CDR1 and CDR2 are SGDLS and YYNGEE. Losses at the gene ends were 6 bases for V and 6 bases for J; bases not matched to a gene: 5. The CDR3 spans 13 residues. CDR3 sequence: CASNPGQGNGYTF. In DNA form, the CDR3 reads TGTGCCAGCAACCCGGGACAGGGGAATGGCTACACCTTC.